This is a list of T cell receptor beta chains from one sample in a study of T cells after yellow fever vaccination. TCRdb itself ran the 5' RACE reads through MiXCR, one entry per CDR3 protein. The sample holds 450,000 to 600,000 distinct CDR3 sequences; 13% are singletons and the top ten take over 11%. The material was PBMCs, obtained on the day of the yellow fever booster vaccination. Source of these receptors: a man aged 30-40 years who received the YFV17D yellow fever vaccine. Each CDR3 is given with its conserved first and last residue. D genes are given only for firm matches. For some rows the clone size is stated as once, few or many, or as a class when expanded; others skip it.

D gene,J gene,clone size,V gene,CDR3 DNA,CDR3 protein
NA,TRBJ1-6,NA,TRBV7-6,TGTGCCAGCAGCGTGGACAACCGCTCCTATAATTCACCCCTCCACTTT,CASSVDNRSYNSPLHF
TRBD2,TRBJ2-1,few,TRBV20-1,TGCAGTGCTAGGGACCGACTAGCGGCGCAATGGAGTGAGCAGTTCTTC,CSARDRLAAQWSEQFF
NA,TRBJ2-5,NA,TRBV5-1,TGCGCCAGCAGCCGGGCAGGGGCGCGCCAAGAGACCCAGTACTTC,CASSRAGARQETQYF
NA,TRBJ1-2,few,TRBV9,TGTGCCAGCAGCGTAGGACAGCGTAACTACACCTTC,CASSVGQRNYTF
NA,TRBJ2-3,few,TRBV3-1,TGTGCCAGCAGCCAAGATATGGGGGAGGTCGGAGATACGCAGTATTTT,CASSQDMGEVGDTQYF
TRBD2,TRBJ2-3,NA,TRBV6-1,TGTGCCAGCAGTCCCGGGGGGGGCCTGAGGATGGAGGATACGCAGTATTTT,CASSPGGGLRMEDTQYF
TRBD2,TRBJ2-3,NA,TRBV20-1,TGCAGTGTCCTCCTACCGGGACTAGCGGGCAAAGATACGCAGTATTTT,CSVLLPGLAGKDTQYF
NA,TRBJ2-7,NA,TRBV28,TGTGCCAGCAGTCCTCCGGCCCCCGCGGAGCAGTACTTC,CASSPPAPAEQYF
NA,TRBJ2-1,NA,TRBV5-4,TGTGCCAGCAGCTTGTCTGCCGCCACTAGACCTTCCAGGGTGAGGGTGAGGGTCAATGAGCAGTTCTTC,CASSLSAATRPSRVRVRVNEQFF
TRBD1,TRBJ1-5,few,TRBV12-3/TRBV12-4,TGTGCCAGCAGAATAGGACAGGGCCTTCTCGATCAGCCCCAGCATTTT,CASRIGQGLLDQPQHF
NA,TRBJ1-2,few,TRBV11-2,TGTGCCAGCAGCTCAAACGGAGGTTATGGCTACACCTTC,CASSSNGGYGYTF
NA,TRBJ2-7,many,TRBV5-1,TGCGCCAGCAGCTTGAATGGCTACGAGCAGTACTTC,CASSLNGYEQYF
TRBD2,TRBJ2-2,NA,TRBV9,TGTGCCAGCAGCGTAGGCCCTAGCGGTGCGGGAGGTCCCGGGGAGCTGTTTTTT,CASSVGPSGAGGPGELFF
TRBD1,TRBJ2-1,NA,TRBV5-1,TGCGCCAGCAGCCCGCCGGGACAGGGACGCAATGAGCAGTTCTTC,CASSPPGQGRNEQFF
NA,TRBJ1-4,NA,TRBV7-2,TGTGCCAGCAGCTTATTTCACCGGGACCGCAGTGAAAAACTGTTTTTT,CASSLFHRDRSEKLFF
TRBD2,TRBJ2-2,few,TRBV28,TGTGCCAGCAGTTCGCCCCAGGGCGGGAGCACCGGGGAGCTGTTTTTT,CASSSPQGGSTGELFF
TRBD2,TRBJ2-7,NA,TRBV7-2,TGTGCCAGCAGCCCGTTCGGTAGCGGGATAGCCTACGAGCAGTACTTC,CASSPFGSGIAYEQYF
NA,TRBJ2-7,few,TRBV12-3/TRBV12-4,TGTGCCAGCGGAAGGACTGCCGGAGGCGAGCAGTACTTC,CASGRTAGGEQYF
NA,TRBJ2-1,NA,TRBV29-1,TGCAGCGTTGAAGGGGTGATGGGCAATGAGCAGTTCTTC,CSVEGVMGNEQFF
NA,TRBJ2-3,few,TRBV28,TGTGCCAGCAGTTCCGGATCTCCAGATACGCAGTATTTT,CASSSGSPDTQYF
NA,TRBJ2-5,few,TRBV29-1,TGCAGCCCGACTATCGGGGGGACCCAGTACTTC,CSPTIGGTQYF
NA,TRBJ1-1,NA,TRBV20-1,TGCAGTGCTAGAGGAGTCCACCCCACTGAAGCTTTCTTT,CSARGVHPTEAFF
TRBD1,TRBJ1-1,few,TRBV28,TGTGCCAGCAGTTTATCGGACAGGAGGCGGGCTTTCTTT,CASSLSDRRRAFF
TRBD2,TRBJ2-3,NA,TRBV5-1,TGCGCCAGCAGCAAGGGGACTAGCGGGAGATTTGGCACAGATACGCAGTATTTT,CASSKGTSGRFGTDTQYF
NA,TRBJ2-1,NA,TRBV28,TGTGCCAGCAGCCAGGCCTCCCCGAATGAGCAGTTCTTC,CASSQASPNEQFF
NA,TRBJ2-7,NA,TRBV15,TGTGCCACCAGCAGAGATCGCAGGTCCTACGAGCAGTACTTC,CATSRDRRSYEQYF
NA,TRBJ2-2,few,TRBV7-8,TGTGCCAGCAGCTTAAGATGGGTCTCCGGGGAGCTGTTTTTT,CASSLRWVSGELFF
NA,TRBJ2-3,few,TRBV20-1,TGCAGTGCTAAGAGGGGGGGCTTTTCGCAGTATTTT,CSAKRGGFSQYF
TRBD2,TRBJ2-7,many,TRBV5-1,TGCGCCAGCAGCTTGGCGTGGACTAGCGGCTACGAGCAGTACTTC,CASSLAWTSGYEQYF
NA,TRBJ2-1,NA,TRBV7-2,TGTGCCAGTGCAGGAGGGCGGGTCGGGTATGAGCAGTTCTTC,CASAGGRVGYEQFF
NA,TRBJ2-5,few,TRBV18,TGTGCCAGCTCACCCGCTAGGGAAGAGACCCAGTACTTC,CASSPAREETQYF
NA,TRBJ1-1,NA,TRBV7-6,TGTGCCAGCAGCGCCCGGGACGGGTCCATCACTGAAGCTTTCTTT,CASSARDGSITEAFF
TRBD2,TRBJ2-2,NA,TRBV28,TGTGCCAGCAGAGATCTCGGGAGGGCCGGCGGGGAGCTGTTTTTT,CASRDLGRAGGELFF
NA,TRBJ2-7,few,TRBV6-1,TGTGCCAGCAGCGAAGGGAGGGGGTCACGAGCCTACGAGCAGTACTTC,CASSEGRGSRAYEQYF
NA,TRBJ1-5,few,TRBV20-1,TGCAGTGCTAACAGCAATAGCAATCAGCCCCAGCATTTT,CSANSNSNQPQHF
NA,TRBJ2-7,NA,TRBV6-1,TGTGCCAGCTTGGGGGGTCTAACCTACGAGCAGTACTTC,CASLGGLTYEQYF
NA,TRBJ2-3,NA,TRBV6-1,TGTGCCAGCAGTATGACAGCGTCCACAGATACGCAGTATTTT,CASSMTASTDTQYF
NA,TRBJ2-3,NA,TRBV21-1,TGTGCCAGCAGCAAAGCTCAGGGTGCAGATACGCAGTATTTT,CASSKAQGADTQYF
NA,TRBJ2-3,NA,TRBV4-3,TGCGCCAGCAGCCGTGTCGGGAGCCGACCAGATACGCAGTATTTT,CASSRVGSRPDTQYF
NA,TRBJ2-7,few,TRBV5-1,TGCGCCAGCAGCTTGCCTAATATGACAGGATCCTACGAGCAGTACTTC,CASSLPNMTGSYEQYF
NA,TRBJ2-1,few,TRBV7-2,TGTGCCAGCAGCCCAACCGTGGGTTTGGAAGGTGAGCAGTTCTTC,CASSPTVGLEGEQFF
TRBD2,TRBJ2-3,NA,TRBV6-2/TRBV6-3,TGTGCCAGCAGTTACCCCGGGACTAGCGAAGCAGATACGCAGTATTTT,CASSYPGTSEADTQYF
TRBD1,TRBJ1-2,few,TRBV3-1,TGTGCCAGCAGCCAAACCACAGGGGGCGGCTACACCTTC,CASSQTTGGGYTF
TRBD2,TRBJ2-7,few,TRBV7-2,TGTGCCAGCAGCGCCCGGACTAGCGGTTTGTCCTACGAGCAGTACTTC,CASSARTSGLSYEQYF
TRBD2,TRBJ2-5,NA,TRBV7-8,TGTGCCAGCAGCTTACCCGGGACTAGCGGGAGGATGGAGACCCAGTACTTC,CASSLPGTSGRMETQYF
TRBD2,TRBJ2-7,NA,TRBV9,TGTGCCAGCAGCGTTCTTATGGCGGGAGTTGAGTACGAGCAGTACTTC,CASSVLMAGVEYEQYF
TRBD2,TRBJ2-1,many,TRBV6-1,TGTGCCAGCATCCTAGCGGGGACCTTGAGGAATGAGCAGTTCTTC,CASILAGTLRNEQFF
NA,TRBJ2-3,NA,TRBV14,TGTGCCAGCAGCCAAGAGGGACGGAAAGGGATGCAGTATTTT,CASSQEGRKGMQYF